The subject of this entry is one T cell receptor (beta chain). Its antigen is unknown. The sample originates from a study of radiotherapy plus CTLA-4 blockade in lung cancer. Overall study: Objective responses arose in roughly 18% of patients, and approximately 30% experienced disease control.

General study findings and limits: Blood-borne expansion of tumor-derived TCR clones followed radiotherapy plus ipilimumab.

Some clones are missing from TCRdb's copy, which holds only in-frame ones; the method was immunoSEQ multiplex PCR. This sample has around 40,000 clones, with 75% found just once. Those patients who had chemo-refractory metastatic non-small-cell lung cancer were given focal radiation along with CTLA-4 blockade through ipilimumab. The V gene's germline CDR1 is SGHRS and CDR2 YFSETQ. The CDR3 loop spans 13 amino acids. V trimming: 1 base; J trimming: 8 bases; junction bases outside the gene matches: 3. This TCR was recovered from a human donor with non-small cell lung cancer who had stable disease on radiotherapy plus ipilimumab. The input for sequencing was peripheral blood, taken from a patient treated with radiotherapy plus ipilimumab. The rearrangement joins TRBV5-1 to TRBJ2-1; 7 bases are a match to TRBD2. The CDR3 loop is CASSLWGGDEQFF. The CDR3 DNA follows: TGCGCCAGCAGCTTGTGGGGGGGGGATGAGCAGTTCTTC.